This T cell receptor beta chain comes out of a study of cytotoxic CD8 clonotypes in ibrutinib-treated CLL. Study information: The patients, around 10 relapsed/refractory and roughly 15 treatment-naive, included about 17 who were IGHV unmutated. Points from the study as a whole: Under therapy, public clonotypes either contracted or stayed stable, and they were uncommon. Clonality rose at ibrutinib response, held steady in sustained remission, and fell toward baseline at progression. Baseline clonality, above age-matched healthy donor levels, tracked circulating CD8+ T-cell counts.

As regards this clone: Its antigen is still unknown.

The CDR3 loop spans 15 amino acids. Per germline, CDR1 LNHDA and CDR2 SQIVND (reference sequence). The V gene end was trimmed by 7 bases and the J gene end by 4 bases; junction bases not matched to a gene: 9. Profiling relied on immunoSEQ multiplex PCR, and the TCRdb table lists in-frame clones only, not all of them. The repertoire has almost 45,000 clones, approximately 74% of them found once; the top ten carry roughly 14%. The sequencing used PBMCs, collected after 12 months of ibrutinib treatment. The sequence derives from a human donor with chronic lymphocytic leukemia. The rearrangement uses TRBV19 and TRBJ2-5; the match to TRBD2 covers 10 bases. DNA of the CDR3: TGTGCCAGTACTCGGCTAGCGGGAGTCGGAGAGACCCAGTACTTC. It translates to CASTRLAGVGETQYF.